The clone carrying this TCR beta chain has a single count. One entry per CDR3 protein results from TCRdb running MiXCR on the PCR reads. The data contain about 12,000 distinct CDR3 sequences, roughly three fifths of them singletons. The V gene lost 2 bases and the J gene lost 2 bases, with 19 bases spanning the gap. CDR3 length: 17 residues. Looked up from germline, CDR1 is MDHEN and CDR2 is SYDVKM. The data are from a study of tumor-infiltrating lymphocytes in oesophageal squamous cell carcinoma. This TCR was sampled from a female donor with esophageal squamous cell carcinoma. Sequenced material: esophageal tumor tissue. J is TRBJ2-7 and V is TRBV28; TRBD2 might be the D (5 bases). CDR3 in amino acids: CASSLISMASQTYEQYF. CDR3 in DNA: TGTGCCAGCAGTTTAATCTCGATGGCTAGCCAAACCTACGAGCAGTACTTC.